This is a list of T cell receptor beta chains from one sample in a study of blood T cell repertoires in COVID-19. Libraries were prepared by immunoSEQ multiplex PCR; TCRdb keeps only in-frame clonotypes and omits some of them. This table has 310,000 or so clones, roughly nine tenths appearing once. Sequencing used PBMCs or T cells enriched from blood (not recorded which). The receptor set was obtained from a woman aged 30 to 39 who had recovered from COVID-19. CDR3s include the opening cysteine and the closing phenylalanine or tryptophan. The order of the fields is CDR3 protein, CDR3 DNA, J gene, V gene, clone size, D gene. A D gene is named only where the DNA matches it firmly. The size entry is marked missing in some rows and otherwise reads once, few, many or a size class.

CDR3: CATSRGTEQFF
DNA: TGTGCCACCAGTCGAGGGACAGAGCAGTTCTTC
J: TRBJ2-1
V: TRBV24-1
size: -
D: -

CDR3: CASSVARGEQANNSPLHF
DNA: TGTGCCAGCAGCGTAGCTAGGGGTGAACAGGCGAATAATTCACCCCTCCACTTT
J: TRBJ1-6
V: TRBV9
size: -
D: -

CDR3: CASTGAPSYNEQFF
DNA: TGTGCCAGCACTGGGGCACCTTCCTACAATGAGCAGTTCTTC
J: TRBJ2-1
V: TRBV27
size: -
D: -

CDR3: CASSYTRDRELHQPQHF
DNA: TGTGCCAGCAGTTACACCCGGGACAGGGAGCTCCATCAGCCCCAGCATTTT
J: TRBJ1-5
V: TRBV6-2/TRBV6-3
size: -
D: TRBD1

CDR3: CASSQVVTGVEQYF
DNA: TGCGCCAGCAGCCAAGTCGTTACAGGGGTCGAGCAGTACTTC
J: TRBJ2-7
V: TRBV4-1
size: -
D: TRBD1

CDR3: CASSLLLTGTGNYEQYF
DNA: TGTGCCAGCAGTCTCCTCTTAACCGGGACAGGGAACTACGAGCAGTACTTC
J: TRBJ2-7
V: TRBV6-2/TRBV6-3
size: once
D: TRBD1

CDR3: CASSNLRGNTEAFF
DNA: TGTGCCAGTAGTAACCTCCGGGGGAACACTGAAGCTTTCTTT
J: TRBJ1-1
V: TRBV19
size: -
D: -

CDR3: CASSPGGTDTQYF
DNA: TGTGCCAGCAGCCCGGGGGGCACAGATACGCAGTATTTT
J: TRBJ2-3
V: TRBV12-3/TRBV12-4
size: -
D: -

CDR3: CASSSQGSGNTIYF
DNA: TGCGCCAGCAGCTCCCAGGGCTCTGGAAACACCATATATTTT
J: TRBJ1-3
V: TRBV5-1
size: -
D: -

CDR3: CAWSEVQATYGYTF
DNA: TGTGCCTGGAGCGAGGTACAGGCTACATATGGCTACACCTTC
J: TRBJ1-2
V: TRBV30
size: -
D: -

CDR3: CASSSWGKGVNQPQHF
DNA: TGTGCCAGCAGTTCATGGGGAAAGGGGGTTAATCAGCCCCAGCATTTT
J: TRBJ1-5
V: TRBV27
size: -
D: -

CDR3: CAWSGGGQTINQPQHF
DNA: TGTGCCTGGAGTGGCGGGGGGCAGACGATCAATCAGCCCCAGCATTTT
J: TRBJ1-5
V: TRBV30
size: -
D: -

CDR3: CASSTQGAIAEAFF
DNA: TGTGCCAGTAGTACCCAGGGGGCTATCGCTGAAGCTTTCTTT
J: TRBJ1-1
V: TRBV19
size: -
D: TRBD1

CDR3: CASSPQRDRGQPQHF
DNA: TGTGCCAGCAGTCCCCAGCGGGACAGGGGCCAGCCCCAGCATTTT
J: TRBJ1-5
V: TRBV27
size: -
D: TRBD1

CDR3: CASSTDQPGRETQYF
DNA: TGTGCCAGTAGTACCGATCAACCAGGGAGGGAGACCCAGTACTTC
J: TRBJ2-5
V: TRBV19
size: once
D: -

CDR3: CASSPGQGQTEAFF
DNA: TGTGCCAGTAGTCCTGGACAGGGGCAGACTGAAGCTTTCTTT
J: TRBJ1-1
V: TRBV19
size: -
D: TRBD1

CDR3: CASSPQTGTGAHEQYF
DNA: TGTGCCAGCTCACCGCAAACCGGGACAGGGGCCCACGAGCAGTACTTC
J: TRBJ2-7
V: TRBV18
size: once
D: TRBD1

CDR3: CASSFIETVGQGRNSPLHF
DNA: TGTGCCAGCAGCTTCATTGAGACAGTTGGACAGGGAAGAAATTCACCCCTCCACTTT
J: TRBJ1-6
V: TRBV7-2
size: -
D: TRBD1

CDR3: CASRTPGTAYGYTF
DNA: TGTGCCAGCAGGACCCCCGGGACAGCTTATGGCTACACCTTC
J: TRBJ1-2
V: TRBV25-1
size: -
D: TRBD1

CDR3: CASSLGTDTLYGYTF
DNA: TGTGCCAGCAGCTTGGGGACTGATACTCTCTATGGCTACACCTTC
J: TRBJ1-2
V: TRBV5-4
size: -
D: -

CDR3: CASSLEGRGETQYF
DNA: TGCGCCAGCAGCTTGGAAGGCAGGGGAGAGACCCAGTACTTC
J: TRBJ2-5
V: TRBV5-1
size: -
D: -

CDR3: CATLLAGGARDTQYF
DNA: TGTGCCACGCTCCTAGCGGGGGGGGCAAGGGATACGCAGTATTTT
J: TRBJ2-3
V: TRBV6-5
size: few
D: TRBD2

CDR3: CASRGPRGRSTDTQYF
DNA: TGCGCCAGCAGAGGTCCGCGGGGGCGTAGCACAGATACGCAGTATTTT
J: TRBJ2-3
V: TRBV5-1
size: -
D: -

CDR3: CASSQDHSVSGNTIYF
DNA: TGCGCCAGCAGCCAAGATCATTCGGTCTCTGGAAACACCATATATTTT
J: TRBJ1-3
V: TRBV4-1
size: -
D: -

CDR3: CASNDRGKGDTEAFF
DNA: TGCGCCAGCAACGACAGGGGTAAGGGTGACACTGAAGCTTTCTTT
J: TRBJ1-1
V: TRBV4-1
size: -
D: TRBD1

CDR3: CASSVASGNTEAFF
DNA: TGTGCCAGCAGTGTCGCGTCGGGTAACACTGAAGCTTTCTTT
J: TRBJ1-1
V: TRBV6-2/TRBV6-3
size: once
D: -

CDR3: CASSEHSRGTEAFF
DNA: TGCGCCAGCAGTGAGCACAGTAGGGGGACTGAAGCTTTCTTT
J: TRBJ1-1
V: TRBV10-1
size: once
D: -

CDR3: CASTDLGGTEAFF
DNA: TGTGCCAGCACGGACCTAGGGGGCACTGAAGCTTTCTTT
J: TRBJ1-1
V: TRBV2
size: -
D: -

CDR3: CASSLVGGPWNEQFF
DNA: TGCGCCAGCAGCTTGGTTGGGGGCCCTTGGAATGAGCAGTTCTTC
J: TRBJ2-1
V: TRBV5-1
size: -
D: -

CDR3: CASSPAGPLGQPQHF
DNA: TGTGCCAGTAGCCCCGCAGGGCCTCTCGGGCAGCCCCAGCATTTT
J: TRBJ1-5
V: TRBV19
size: -
D: -

CDR3: CASSLAEANYEQYF
DNA: TGTGCCAGCTCACTAGCCGAGGCGAACTACGAGCAGTACTTC
J: TRBJ2-7
V: TRBV18
size: -
D: -

CDR3: CASKRDSYEQYF
DNA: TGTGCCAGCAAGAGGGACAGCTACGAGCAGTACTTC
J: TRBJ2-7
V: TRBV7-9
size: -
D: TRBD1

CDR3: CASSIAQGRSPLHF
DNA: TGTGCCAGTAGTATTGCACAGGGTCGCTCACCCCTCCACTTT
J: TRBJ1-6
V: TRBV19
size: -
D: -

CDR3: CASRERSGGPSNTGELFF
DNA: TGTGCCAGCAGGGAGAGAAGCGGGGGCCCCTCGAACACCGGGGAGCTGTTTTTT
J: TRBJ2-2
V: TRBV6-4
size: -
D: TRBD2

CDR3: CASSLGQGEPPDYGYTF
DNA: TGTGCCAGCAGCCTGGGACAGGGGGAGCCGCCTGACTATGGCTACACCTTC
J: TRBJ1-2
V: TRBV25-1
size: -
D: TRBD1

CDR3: CASSYTGTGSYNEQFF
DNA: TGTGCCAGCAGCTATACCGGGACAGGCTCCTACAATGAGCAGTTCTTC
J: TRBJ2-1
V: TRBV5-4
size: -
D: TRBD1

CDR3: CASSTSGGYGYTF
DNA: TGTGCCAGCAGCACGTCCGGCGGCTATGGCTACACCTTC
J: TRBJ1-2
V: TRBV12-3/TRBV12-4
size: few
D: -

CDR3: CASSPGQGVSPLHF
DNA: TGTGCCAGCAGCCCTGGACAGGGGGTTTCACCCCTCCACTTT
J: TRBJ1-6
V: TRBV7-3
size: few
D: TRBD1

CDR3: CASSPYGGRPDTQYF
DNA: TGTGCCAGCAGCCCCTACGGGGGACGACCAGATACGCAGTATTTT
J: TRBJ2-3
V: TRBV3-1/TRBV3-2
size: -
D: -

CDR3: CASSLGTETEAFF
DNA: TGTGCCAGCAGCTTAGGGACAGAGACTGAAGCTTTCTTT
J: TRBJ1-1
V: TRBV13
size: -
D: -

CDR3: CATSSLVVESTEAFF
DNA: TGTGCCACCAGCAGCCTAGTGGTGGAGAGCACTGAAGCTTTCTTT
J: TRBJ1-1
V: TRBV15
size: -
D: -

CDR3: CASSRTGVKNTEAFF
DNA: TGTGCCAGCAGCCGGACAGGGGTTAAGAACACTGAAGCTTTCTTT
J: TRBJ1-1
V: TRBV6-5
size: once
D: TRBD1

CDR3: CASSPPQVETQYF
DNA: TGTGCCAGCTCACCACCTCAGGTTGAGACCCAGTACTTC
J: TRBJ2-5
V: TRBV18
size: -
D: -

CDR3: CASSEEGFSPLHF
DNA: TGTGCCAGCAGCGAGGAGGGGTTCTCACCCCTCCACTTT
J: TRBJ1-6
V: TRBV9
size: -
D: -

CDR3: CASSLSGGPGYF
DNA: TGTGCCAGCAGCTTATCGGGGGGCCCGGGGTATTTT
J: TRBJ2-3
V: TRBV7-9
size: -
D: -

CDR3: CAWRSPQLSSYEQYF
DNA: TGTGCCTGGAGGTCCCCACAGCTCTCCTCCTACGAGCAGTACTTC
J: TRBJ2-7
V: TRBV30
size: -
D: -

CDR3: CASSSRVGQPQHF
DNA: TGCGCCAGCAGCTCCAGGGTTGGACAGCCCCAGCATTTT
J: TRBJ1-5
V: TRBV5-1
size: -
D: -

CDR3: CASITQGANTEAFF
DNA: TGTGCCAGCATTACACAGGGGGCAAACACTGAAGCTTTCTTT
J: TRBJ1-1
V: TRBV21-1
size: -
D: -